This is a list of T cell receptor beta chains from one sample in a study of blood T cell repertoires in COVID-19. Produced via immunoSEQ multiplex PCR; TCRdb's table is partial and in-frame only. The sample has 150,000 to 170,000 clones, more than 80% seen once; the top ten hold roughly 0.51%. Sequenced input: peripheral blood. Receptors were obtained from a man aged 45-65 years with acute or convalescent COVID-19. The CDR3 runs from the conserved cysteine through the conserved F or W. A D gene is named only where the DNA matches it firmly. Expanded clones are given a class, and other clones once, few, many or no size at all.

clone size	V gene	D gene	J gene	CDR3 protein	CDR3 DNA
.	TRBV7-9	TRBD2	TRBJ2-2	CASSLRREYTGELFF	TGTGCCAGCAGCTTAAGGCGGGAGTACACCGGGGAGCTGTTTTTT
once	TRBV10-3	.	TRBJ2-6	CATQHGQGGSGANVLTF	TGTGCCACCCAACACGGACAAGGGGGTAGTGGGGCCAACGTCCTGACTTTC
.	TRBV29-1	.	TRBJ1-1	CSVEESAYAEAFF	TGCAGCGTTGAAGAGAGTGCTTACGCTGAAGCTTTCTTT
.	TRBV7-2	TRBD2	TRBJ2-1	CASSLGLARDEQFF	TGTGCCAGCAGCTTAGGACTAGCGAGAGATGAGCAGTTCTTC
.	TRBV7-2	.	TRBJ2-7	CASSLAVTLSSYEQYF	TGTGCCAGCAGCTTAGCGGTCACACTTTCTAGCTACGAGCAGTACTTC
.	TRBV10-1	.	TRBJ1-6	CATDVGSSYNSPLHF	TGCGCGACGGACGTCGGGAGCTCCTATAATTCACCCCTCCACTTT
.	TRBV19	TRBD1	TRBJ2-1	CASSPTGGATNEQFF	TGTGCCAGTAGTCCCACAGGGGGCGCTACGAATGAGCAGTTCTTC
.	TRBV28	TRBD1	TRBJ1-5	CASSFSLGGAVNQPQHF	TGTGCCAGCAGTTTTTCTTTAGGGGGCGCAGTCAATCAGCCCCAGCATTTT
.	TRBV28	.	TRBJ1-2	CASSDPRGDYGYTF	TGTGCCAGCAGTGACCCCAGGGGAGACTATGGCTACACCTTC
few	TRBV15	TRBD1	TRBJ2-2	CATSRSTGGTGELFF	TGTGCCACCAGCAGATCTACAGGGGGGACCGGGGAGCTGTTTTTT
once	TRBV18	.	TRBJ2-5	CASSLAAGGQETQYF	TGTGCCAGCTCCCTCGCGGCCGGAGGCCAAGAGACCCAGTACTTC
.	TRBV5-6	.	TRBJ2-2	CASSHYSPANTGELFF	TGTGCCAGCAGCCACTACTCTCCAGCGAACACCGGGGAGCTGTTTTTT
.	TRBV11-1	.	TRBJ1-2	CASSARRQGYTF	TGTGCCAGCAGCGCGCGTAGACAAGGCTACACCTTC
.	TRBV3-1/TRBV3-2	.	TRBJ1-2	CASSQRTGSGGYTF	TGTGCCAGCAGCCAAAGAACTGGCTCGGGGGGCTACACCTTC
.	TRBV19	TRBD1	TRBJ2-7	CASRRGQGRGYEQYF	TGTGCCAGTAGGAGGGGACAGGGGCGCGGATACGAGCAGTACTTC
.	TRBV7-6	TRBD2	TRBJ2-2	CASSLIWTSGGNTGELFF	TGTGCCAGCAGCTTAATTTGGACTAGCGGGGGGAACACCGGGGAGCTGTTTTTT
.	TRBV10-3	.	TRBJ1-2	CATHPLGAESNYGYTF	TGTGCCACACATCCCTTGGGGGCAGAGTCCAACTATGGCTACACCTTC
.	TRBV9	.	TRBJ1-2	CASSASVGRDTTNYGYTF	TGTGCCAGCAGCGCTTCTGTGGGTCGGGACACAACTAACTATGGCTACACCTTC
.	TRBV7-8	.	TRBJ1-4	CASSLALREKLFF	TGTGCCAGCAGCTTAGCACTCCGAGAAAAACTGTTTTTT
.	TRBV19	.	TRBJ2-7	CASSISWTSRYEQYF	TGTGCCAGTAGTATCTCCTGGACAAGTAGGTACGAGCAGTACTTC
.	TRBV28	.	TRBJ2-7	CASRRGLQGEQYF	TGTGCCAGCAGGCGTGGACTTCAAGGGGAGCAGTACTTC
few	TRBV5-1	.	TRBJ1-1	CASSLTPGNTEAFF	TGCGCCAGCAGCTTGACGCCGGGGAACACTGAAGCTTTCTTT
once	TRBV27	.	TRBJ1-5	CASSLLGAGEEGNQPQHF	TGTGCCAGCAGTTTACTAGGTGCGGGGGAAGAGGGCAATCAGCCCCAGCATTTT
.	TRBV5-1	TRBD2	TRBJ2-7	CASSLGTSGIGYEQYF	TGCGCCAGCAGCTTGGGGACTAGCGGGATAGGGTACGAGCAGTACTTC
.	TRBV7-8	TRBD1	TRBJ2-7	CASSRQGYEQYF	TGTGCCAGCAGCCGACAGGGGTACGAGCAGTACTTC
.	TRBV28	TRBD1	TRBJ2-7	CASRGDRIYEQYF	TGTGCCAGCAGAGGGGACAGAATCTACGAGCAGTACTTC
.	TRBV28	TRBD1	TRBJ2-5	CASSRWTGGEETQYF	TGTGCCAGCAGTCGATGGACAGGGGGGGAAGAGACCCAGTACTTC
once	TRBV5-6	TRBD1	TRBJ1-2	CASSRTGGGGYTF	TGTGCCAGCAGCCGGACAGGGGGCGGAGGCTACACCTTC
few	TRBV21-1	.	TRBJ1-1	CASSKTRRNTEAFF	TGTGCCAGCAGCAAAACGCGCCGGAACACTGAAGCTTTCTTT
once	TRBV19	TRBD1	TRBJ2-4	CASSWGTGEGIQYF	TGTGCCAGTAGTTGGGGGACAGGGGAAGGCATTCAGTACTTC